This TCR beta chain was observed in a study of blood T cell repertoires in COVID-19. The wider study: Spain, Italy and the United States supplied samples that represented acute and convalescent COVID-19. T cells, B-cell-depleted T cells, or PBMCs supplied cDNA or gDNA.

Original data processing: Scientists estimated how many nucleated cells there were by amplifying reference gene primers. TCRdb's table, derived via immunoSEQ multiplex PCR, lists solely in-frame clones and lacks some. The DNA gave D and trimming, while V, J and clone size come from that table. There are 150,000 to 200,000 clones in the sample; about nine tenths occur only once, and approximately 2.1% lies in the top ten. The V segment lost 3 bases and the J segment 5 bases; nucleotides outside the gene matches: 3. CDR1 is SGHVS, CDR2 FNYEAQ, per germline. The CDR3 is made up of 14 amino acids. The sequence was obtained from a man aged 18 to 30 who had recovered from COVID-19. The sequencing sample was made of peripheral blood. The chain joins TRBV7-6 to TRBJ2-2; 7 bases fit TRBD2. CDR3 region: CASSLGRGTGELFF. In DNA form, the CDR3 reads TGTGCCAGCAGCTTGGGGCGGGGGACCGGGGAGCTGTTTTTT.